What follows are 3 T cell receptor beta chains derived from one specimen sequenced in a study of T cell responses to AZD1222 COVID-19 vaccine. The protocol was immunoSEQ multiplex PCR, while the TCRdb copy is restricted to in-frame clones and leaves out a portion. The profile shows 150,000 to 180,000 clones, 70% to 90% of them singletons. Sequenced material: peripheral blood, taken on day 0 of MenACWY control vaccination. The receptors shown here come from an adult in good health.

The CDR3 nucleotides read TGCGCCAGCAGCTTGGTGGGTAATGAAAAACTGTTTTTT. Its translation is CASSLVGNEKLFF. The V and J genes are TRBV5-1 and TRBJ1-4; D ambiguous. The CDR3 is made up of 13 amino acids. Trimming cost V 0 bases and J 4 bases, with 4 bases left between them. Germline values: CDR1 SGHRS, CDR2 YFSETQ.

The chain couples TRBV19 to TRBJ2-7, with TRBD1 matching 8 bases. In germline, CDR1 is LNHDA, CDR2 SQIVND (reference sequence). The junction had 6 bases not matched to a gene; V was cut back by 3 bases and J by 5 bases. The CDR3 contains 14 residues. The CDR3 coding sequence is TGTGCCAGTAGTATGGCCAGGGGGCCCAACGAGCAGTACTTC. This sequence encodes CASSMARGPNEQYF.

The chain couples TRBV30 to TRBJ1-2; D is unresolved. CDR1 is GTSNPN, CDR2 SVGIG, per germline (reference sequence). With 6 bases removed from V and 10 bases from J, the gap between germline ends came to 18 bases. The CDR3 has 12 amino acids. CDR3 protein: CACSLERQVYTF. The DNA of the CDR3 is TGTGCCTGTTCACTCGAGCGCCAAGTCTACACCTTC.